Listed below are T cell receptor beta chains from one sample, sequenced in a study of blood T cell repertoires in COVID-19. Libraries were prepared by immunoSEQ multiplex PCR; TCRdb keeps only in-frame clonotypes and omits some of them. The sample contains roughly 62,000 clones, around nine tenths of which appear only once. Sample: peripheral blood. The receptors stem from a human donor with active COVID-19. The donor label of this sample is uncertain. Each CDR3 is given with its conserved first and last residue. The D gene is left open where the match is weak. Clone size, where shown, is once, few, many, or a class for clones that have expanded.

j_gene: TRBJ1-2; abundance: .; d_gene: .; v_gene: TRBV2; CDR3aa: CASSEDRRAGTF; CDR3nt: TGTGCCAGCAGTGAAGATCGGAGGGCCGGCACCTTC
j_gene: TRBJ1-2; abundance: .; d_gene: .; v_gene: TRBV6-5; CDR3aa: CASSYSYSLNYGYTF; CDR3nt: TGTGCCAGCAGTTACTCGTACAGCCTAAACTATGGCTACACCTTC
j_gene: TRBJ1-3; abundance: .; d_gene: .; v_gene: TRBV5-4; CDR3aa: CASSRGLMGGAGNTIYF; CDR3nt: TGTGCCAGCTCCCGCGGGCTGATGGGGGGTGCTGGAAACACCATATATTTT
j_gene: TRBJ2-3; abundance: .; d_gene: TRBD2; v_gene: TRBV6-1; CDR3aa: CASSEGTTRTQYF; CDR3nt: TGTGCCAGCAGTGAGGGGACTACACGTACGCAGTATTTT
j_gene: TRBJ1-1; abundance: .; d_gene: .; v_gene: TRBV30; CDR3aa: CAWSVTPAETEAFF; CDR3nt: TGTGCCTGGAGTGTAACCCCGGCGGAGACTGAAGCTTTCTTT
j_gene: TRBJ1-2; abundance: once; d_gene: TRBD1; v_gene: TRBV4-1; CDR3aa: CASSQERTGSPYGYTF; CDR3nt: TGCGCCAGCAGCCAAGAGAGGACAGGCAGCCCCTATGGCTACACCTTC
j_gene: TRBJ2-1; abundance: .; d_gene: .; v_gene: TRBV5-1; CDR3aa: CASSLISSSYNEQFF; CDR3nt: TGCGCCAGCAGCTTGATTAGCAGCTCCTACAATGAGCAGTTCTTC
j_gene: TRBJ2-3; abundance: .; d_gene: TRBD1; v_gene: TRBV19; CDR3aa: CASSNRQGGTDTQYF; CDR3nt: TGTGCCAGTAGTAACAGACAGGGGGGGACAGATACGCAGTATTTT
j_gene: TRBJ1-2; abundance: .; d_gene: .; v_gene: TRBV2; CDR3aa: CASSAWTQYGYTF; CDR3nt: TGTGCCAGCAGCGCCTGGACACAATATGGCTACACCTTC
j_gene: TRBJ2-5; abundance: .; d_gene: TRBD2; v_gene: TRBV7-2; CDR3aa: CASSLALRGGDQETQYF; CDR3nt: TGTGCCAGCAGCTTAGCCCTTCGGGGGGGCGACCAAGAGACCCAGTACTTC
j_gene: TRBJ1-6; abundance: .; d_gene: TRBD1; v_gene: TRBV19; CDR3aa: CASHGGQGASPLHF; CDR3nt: TGTGCCTCACATGGGGGACAGGGGGCCTCACCCCTCCACTTT
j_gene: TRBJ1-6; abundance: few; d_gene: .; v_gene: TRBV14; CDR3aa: CASSLTQGSGNSPLHF; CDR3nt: TGTGCCAGCAGCCTGACACAGGGTTCCGGTAATTCACCCCTCCACTTT
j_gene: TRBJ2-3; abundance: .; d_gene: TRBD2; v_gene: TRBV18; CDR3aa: CASSPIPAGSTDTQYF; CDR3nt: TGTGCCAGCTCACCAATTCCAGCGGGGAGTACAGATACGCAGTATTTT
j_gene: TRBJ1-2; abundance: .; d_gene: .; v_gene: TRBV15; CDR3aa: CATSRDPRQNYGYTF; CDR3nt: TGTGCCACCAGCAGAGATCCGAGACAGAACTATGGCTACACCTTC
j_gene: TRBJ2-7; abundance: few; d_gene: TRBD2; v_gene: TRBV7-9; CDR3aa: CASSSSGGPYEQYF; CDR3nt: TGTGCCAGCAGCTCTAGCGGGGGGCCCTACGAGCAGTACTTC
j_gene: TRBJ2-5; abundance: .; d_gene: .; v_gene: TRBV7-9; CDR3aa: CASSLTDWTQYF; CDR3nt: TGTGCCAGCAGCTTGACAGATTGGACCCAGTACTTC
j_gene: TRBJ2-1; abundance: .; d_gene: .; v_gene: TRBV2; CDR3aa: CASTLYFLYNEQFF; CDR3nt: TGTGCCAGCACGCTCTATTTTCTCTACAATGAGCAGTTCTTC
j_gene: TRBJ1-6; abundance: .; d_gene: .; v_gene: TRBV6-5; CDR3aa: CASSYPGNSPLHF; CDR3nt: TGTGCCAGCAGTTACCCGGGGAATTCACCCCTCCACTTT
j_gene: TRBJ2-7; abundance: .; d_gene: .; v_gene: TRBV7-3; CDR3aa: CASSLFPSSVIGEQYF; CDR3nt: TGTGCCAGCAGCTTATTCCCCTCCTCGGTTATCGGCGAGCAGTACTTC
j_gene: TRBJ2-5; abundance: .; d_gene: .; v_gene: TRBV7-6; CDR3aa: CASSTEYQETQYF; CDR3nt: TGTGCCAGCAGCACGGAGTACCAAGAGACCCAGTACTTC
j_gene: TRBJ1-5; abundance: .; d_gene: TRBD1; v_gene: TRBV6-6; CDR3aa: CASSQGVSNQPQHF; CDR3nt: TGTGCCAGCAGCCAGGGGGTTTCGAATCAGCCCCAGCATTTT
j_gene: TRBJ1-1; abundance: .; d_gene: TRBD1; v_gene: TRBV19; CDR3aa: CASRARGEVEAFF; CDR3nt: TGTGCCAGTAGGGCCAGGGGGGAGGTTGAAGCTTTCTTT
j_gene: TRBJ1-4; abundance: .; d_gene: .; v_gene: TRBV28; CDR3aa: CASSPQETNEKLFF; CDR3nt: TGTGCCAGCAGTCCACAGGAAACTAATGAAAAACTGTTTTTT
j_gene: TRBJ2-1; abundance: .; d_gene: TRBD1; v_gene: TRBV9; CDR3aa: CASSVTGTGGYNEQFF; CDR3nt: TGTGCCAGCAGCGTAACCGGGACAGGGGGCTACAATGAGCAGTTCTTC
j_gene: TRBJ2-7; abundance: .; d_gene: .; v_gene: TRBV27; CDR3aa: CASSFFQARSYEQYF; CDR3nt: TGTGCCAGCAGTTTTTTCCAGGCAAGATCCTACGAGCAGTACTTC
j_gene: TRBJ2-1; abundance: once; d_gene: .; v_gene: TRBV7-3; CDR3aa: CASSLRASTGEQFF; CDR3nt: TGTGCCAGCAGCTTACGAGCGTCTACCGGTGAGCAGTTCTTC
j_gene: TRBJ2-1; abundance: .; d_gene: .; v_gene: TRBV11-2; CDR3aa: CASSSLGGEQFF; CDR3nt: TGTGCCAGCAGCTCTTTGGGGGGTGAGCAGTTCTTC
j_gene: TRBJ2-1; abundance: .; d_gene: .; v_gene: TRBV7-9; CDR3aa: CASSFSVSYNEQFF; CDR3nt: TGTGCCAGCAGCTTTTCAGTTTCCTACAATGAGCAGTTCTTC
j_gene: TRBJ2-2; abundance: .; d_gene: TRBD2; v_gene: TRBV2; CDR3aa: CASRGTSGRISGELFF; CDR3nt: TGTGCCAGCAGGGGGACTAGCGGGAGAATTAGCGGGGAGCTGTTTTTT
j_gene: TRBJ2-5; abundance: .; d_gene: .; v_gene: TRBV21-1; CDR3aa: CASSKEGDKTQYF; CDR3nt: TGTGCCAGCAGCAAAGAGGGGGACAAGACCCAGTACTTC
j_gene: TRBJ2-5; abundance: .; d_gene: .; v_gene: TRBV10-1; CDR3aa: CASSGTQGIRETQYF; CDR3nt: TGCGCCAGCAGTGGGACGCAGGGTATAAGGGAGACCCAGTACTTC
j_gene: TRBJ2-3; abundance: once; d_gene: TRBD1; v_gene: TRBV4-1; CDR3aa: CASSRETGWVGTQYF; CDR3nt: TGCGCCAGCAGCCGGGAGACAGGGTGGGTTGGTACGCAGTATTTT
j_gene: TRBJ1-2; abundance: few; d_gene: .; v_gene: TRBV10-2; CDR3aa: CASRAGFSGYTF; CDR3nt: TGCGCCAGCAGAGCAGGGTTCTCTGGCTACACCTTC
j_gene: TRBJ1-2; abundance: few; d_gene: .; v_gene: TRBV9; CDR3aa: CASSLSVTLSGYTF; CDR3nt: TGTGCCAGCAGCCTTAGTGTAACCCTCTCTGGCTACACCTTC
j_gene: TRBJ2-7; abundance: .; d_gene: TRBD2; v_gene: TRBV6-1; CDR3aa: CASSDGRLAGGSSYEQYF; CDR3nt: TGTGCCAGCAGTGATGGGAGACTAGCGGGAGGGAGCTCCTACGAGCAGTACTTC
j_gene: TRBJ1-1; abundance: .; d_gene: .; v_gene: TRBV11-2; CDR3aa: CASSLAGSEDTEAFF; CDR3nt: TGTGCCAGCAGCTTAGCTGGGTCCGAGGACACTGAAGCTTTCTTT
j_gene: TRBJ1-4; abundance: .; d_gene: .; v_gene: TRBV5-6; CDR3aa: CASSLRQADEKLFF; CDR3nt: TGTGCCAGCAGCTTGAGACAGGCGGATGAAAAACTGTTTTTT
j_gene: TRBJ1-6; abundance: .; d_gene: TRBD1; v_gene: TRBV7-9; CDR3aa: CASSLDPGGNSPLHF; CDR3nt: TGTGCCAGCAGCTTAGACCCAGGGGGTAATTCACCCCTCCACTTT
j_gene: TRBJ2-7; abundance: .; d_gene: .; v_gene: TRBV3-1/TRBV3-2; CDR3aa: CASSLGGSYEQYF; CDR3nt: TGTGCCAGCAGCCTTGGCGGCAGCTACGAGCAGTACTTC
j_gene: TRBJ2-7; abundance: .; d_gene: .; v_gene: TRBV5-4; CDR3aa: CASSLTGYEQYF; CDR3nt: TGTGCCAGCAGCTTGACAGGCTACGAGCAGTACTTC
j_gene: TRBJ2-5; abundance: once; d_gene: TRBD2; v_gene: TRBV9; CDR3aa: CASSVNPAGETQYF; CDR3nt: TGTGCCAGCAGCGTAAACCCAGCGGGGGAGACCCAGTACTTC
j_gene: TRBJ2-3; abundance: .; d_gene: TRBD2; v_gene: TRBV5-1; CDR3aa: CASSLVGERGIPSTDTQYF; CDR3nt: TGCGCCAGCAGCTTGGTGGGTGAGCGGGGGATCCCTAGCACAGATACGCAGTATTTT
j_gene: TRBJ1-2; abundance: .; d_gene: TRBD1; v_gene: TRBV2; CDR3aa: CAGNRGGPYGYTF; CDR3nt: TGTGCCGGAAACAGGGGGGGACCCTATGGCTACACCTTC
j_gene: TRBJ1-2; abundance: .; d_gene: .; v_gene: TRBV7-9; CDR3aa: CASSPPQASYGYTF; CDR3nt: TGTGCCAGCAGCCCACCCCAGGCTTCCTATGGCTACACCTTC
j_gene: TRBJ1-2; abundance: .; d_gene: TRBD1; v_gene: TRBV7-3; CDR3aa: CASSPQGQGHYGYTF; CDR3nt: TGTGCCAGCAGCCCCCAAGGACAGGGTCACTATGGCTACACCTTC
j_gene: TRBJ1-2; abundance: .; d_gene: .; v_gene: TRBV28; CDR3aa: CASRGAGRVAGYTF; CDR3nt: TGTGCCAGCAGGGGGGCGGGCCGGGTAGCTGGCTACACCTTC
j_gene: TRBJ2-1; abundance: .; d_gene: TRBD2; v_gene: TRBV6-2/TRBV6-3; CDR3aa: CASSRPAQAGGRNEQFF; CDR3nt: TGTGCCAGCAGCCGGCCGGCCCAAGCGGGAGGGCGAAATGAGCAGTTCTTC
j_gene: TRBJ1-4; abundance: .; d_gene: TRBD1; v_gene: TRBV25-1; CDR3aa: CASLDRGSGKLFF; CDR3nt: TGTGCCAGCCTGGACAGGGGGTCGGGAAAACTGTTTTTT
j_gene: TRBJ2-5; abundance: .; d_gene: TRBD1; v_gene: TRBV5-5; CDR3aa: CASSWGTVKETQYF; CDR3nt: TGTGCCAGCAGCTGGGGGACAGTGAAAGAGACCCAGTACTTC
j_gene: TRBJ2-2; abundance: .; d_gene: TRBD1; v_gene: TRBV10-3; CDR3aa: CAISGQGNTGELFF; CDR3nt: TGTGCCATCAGCGGACAGGGGAACACCGGGGAGCTGTTTTTT
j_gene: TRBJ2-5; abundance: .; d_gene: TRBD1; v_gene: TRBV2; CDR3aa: CASSEATGKETQYF; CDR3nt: TGTGCCAGCAGTGAAGCGACAGGGAAAGAGACCCAGTACTTC
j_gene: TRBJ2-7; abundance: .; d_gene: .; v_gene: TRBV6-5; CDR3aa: CASNHFEQYF; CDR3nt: TGTGCCAGCAACCACTTCGAGCAGTACTTC
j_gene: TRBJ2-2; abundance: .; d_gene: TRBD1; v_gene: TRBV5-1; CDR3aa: CASSLRQGTGELFF; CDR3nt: TGCGCCAGCAGCTTGAGACAGGGAACCGGGGAGCTGTTTTTT